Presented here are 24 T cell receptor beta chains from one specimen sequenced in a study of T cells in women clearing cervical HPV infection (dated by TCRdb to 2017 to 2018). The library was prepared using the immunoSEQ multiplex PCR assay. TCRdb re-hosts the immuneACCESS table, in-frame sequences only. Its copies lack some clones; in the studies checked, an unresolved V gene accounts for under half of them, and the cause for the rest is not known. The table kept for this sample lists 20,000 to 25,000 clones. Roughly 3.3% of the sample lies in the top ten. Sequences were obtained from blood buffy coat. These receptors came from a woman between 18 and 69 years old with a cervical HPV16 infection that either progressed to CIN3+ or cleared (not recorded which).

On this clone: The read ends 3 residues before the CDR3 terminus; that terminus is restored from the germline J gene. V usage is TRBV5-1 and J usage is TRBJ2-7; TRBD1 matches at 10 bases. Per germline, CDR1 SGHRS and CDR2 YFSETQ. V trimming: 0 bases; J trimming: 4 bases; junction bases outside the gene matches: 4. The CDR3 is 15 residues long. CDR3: CASSLGQGAQYEQYF. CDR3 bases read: TGCGCCAGCAGCTTGGGACAGGGGGCCCAATACGAG.

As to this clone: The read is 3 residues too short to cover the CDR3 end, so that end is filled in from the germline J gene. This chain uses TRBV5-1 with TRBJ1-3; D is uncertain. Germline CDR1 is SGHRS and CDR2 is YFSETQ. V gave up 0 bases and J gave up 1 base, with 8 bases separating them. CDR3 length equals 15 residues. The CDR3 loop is CASSLEGRSGNTIYF. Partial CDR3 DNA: TGCGCCAGCAGCTTGGAAGGCAGATCTGGAAACACC.

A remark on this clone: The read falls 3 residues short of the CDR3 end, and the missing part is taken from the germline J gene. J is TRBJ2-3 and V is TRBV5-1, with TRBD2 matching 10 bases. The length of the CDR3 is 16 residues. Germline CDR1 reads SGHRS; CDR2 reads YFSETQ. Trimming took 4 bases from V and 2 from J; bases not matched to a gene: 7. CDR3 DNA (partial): TGCGCCAGCAGCCCAACCGGGACTAGCGACACAGATACG. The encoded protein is CASSPTGTSDTDT. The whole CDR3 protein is CASSPTGTSDTDTQYF.

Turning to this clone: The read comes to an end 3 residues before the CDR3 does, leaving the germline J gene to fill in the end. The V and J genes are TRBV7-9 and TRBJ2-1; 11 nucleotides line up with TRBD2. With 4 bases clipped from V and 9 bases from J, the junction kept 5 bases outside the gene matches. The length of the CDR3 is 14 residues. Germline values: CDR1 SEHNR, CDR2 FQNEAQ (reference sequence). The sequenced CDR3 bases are TGTGCCAGCAGCTCAGAGACTAGCGGGATTGAG. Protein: CASSSETSGIE. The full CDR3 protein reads CASSSETSGIEQFF.

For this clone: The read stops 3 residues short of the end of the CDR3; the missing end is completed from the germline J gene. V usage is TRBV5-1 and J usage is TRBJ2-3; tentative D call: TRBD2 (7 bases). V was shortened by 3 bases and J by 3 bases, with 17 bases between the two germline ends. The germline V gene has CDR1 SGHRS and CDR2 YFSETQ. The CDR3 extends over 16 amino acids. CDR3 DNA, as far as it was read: TGCGCCAGCAGCTCTACCGGGCGGGGGCGAACAGATACG. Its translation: CASSSTGRGRTDT. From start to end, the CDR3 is CASSSTGRGRTDTQYF.

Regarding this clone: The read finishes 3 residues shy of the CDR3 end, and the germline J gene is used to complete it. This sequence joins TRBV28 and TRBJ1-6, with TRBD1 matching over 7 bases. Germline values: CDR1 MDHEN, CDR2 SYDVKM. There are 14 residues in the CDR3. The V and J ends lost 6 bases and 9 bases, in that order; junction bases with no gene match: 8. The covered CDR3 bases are TGTGCCAGCAGGAAACAGGGGTTTAGTTCACCC. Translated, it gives CASRKQGFSSP. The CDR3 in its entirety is CASRKQGFSSPLHF.

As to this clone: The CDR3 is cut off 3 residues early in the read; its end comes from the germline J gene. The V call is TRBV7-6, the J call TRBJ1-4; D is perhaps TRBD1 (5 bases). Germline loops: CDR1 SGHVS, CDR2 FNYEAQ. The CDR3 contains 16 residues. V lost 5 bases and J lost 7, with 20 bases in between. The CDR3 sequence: CASSPQSGLGGEKLFF. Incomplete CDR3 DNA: TGTGCCAGCAGCCCCCAGTCGGGGCTCGGGGGTGAAAAA.

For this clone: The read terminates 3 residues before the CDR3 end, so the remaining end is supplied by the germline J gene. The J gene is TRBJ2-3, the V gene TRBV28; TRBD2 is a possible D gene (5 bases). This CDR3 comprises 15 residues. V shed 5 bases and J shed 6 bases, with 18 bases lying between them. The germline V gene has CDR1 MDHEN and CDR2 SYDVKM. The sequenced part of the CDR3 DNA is TGTGCCAGCAGTCCCCCGAGCGGTCGTTTCGATACG. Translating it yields CASSPPSGRFDT. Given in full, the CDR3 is CASSPPSGRFDTQYF.

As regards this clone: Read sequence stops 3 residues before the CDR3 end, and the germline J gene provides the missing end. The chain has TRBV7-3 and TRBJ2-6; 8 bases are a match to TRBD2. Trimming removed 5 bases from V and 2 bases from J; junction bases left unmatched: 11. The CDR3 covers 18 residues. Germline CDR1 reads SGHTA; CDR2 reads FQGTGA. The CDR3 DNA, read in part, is TGTGCCAGCAGCCCCACCGCGGGAGGACTCCCTGGGGCCAACGTC. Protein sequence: CASSPTAGGLPGANV. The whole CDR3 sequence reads CASSPTAGGLPGANVLTF.

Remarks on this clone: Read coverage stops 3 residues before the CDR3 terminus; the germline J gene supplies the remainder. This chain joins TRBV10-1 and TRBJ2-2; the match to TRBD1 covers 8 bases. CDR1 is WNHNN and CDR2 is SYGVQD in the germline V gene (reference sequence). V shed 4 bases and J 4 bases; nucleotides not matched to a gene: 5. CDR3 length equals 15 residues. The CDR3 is CASSGRTGFTGELFF. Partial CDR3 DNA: TGCGCCAGCAGTGGGCGGACAGGGTTCACCGGGGAG.

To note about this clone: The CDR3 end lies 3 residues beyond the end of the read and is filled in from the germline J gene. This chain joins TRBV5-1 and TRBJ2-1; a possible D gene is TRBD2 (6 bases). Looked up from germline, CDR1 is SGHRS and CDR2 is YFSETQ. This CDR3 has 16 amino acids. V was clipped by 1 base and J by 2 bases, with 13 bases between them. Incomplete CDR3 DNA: TGCGCCAGCAGCTTGCCAGCGGGTATAACCTACAATGAG. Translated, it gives CASSLPAGITYNE. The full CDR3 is CASSLPAGITYNEQFF.

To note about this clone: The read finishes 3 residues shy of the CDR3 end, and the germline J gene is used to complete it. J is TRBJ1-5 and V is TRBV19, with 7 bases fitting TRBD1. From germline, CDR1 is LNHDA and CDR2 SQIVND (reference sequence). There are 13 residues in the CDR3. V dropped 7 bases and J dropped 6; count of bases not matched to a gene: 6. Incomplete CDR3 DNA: TGTGCCAGTACGTCGACAGGGCGTCAGCCC. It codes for CASTSTGRQP. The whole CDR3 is CASTSTGRQPQHF. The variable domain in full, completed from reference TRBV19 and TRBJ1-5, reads DGGITQSPKYLFRKEGQNVTLSCEQNLNHDAMYWYRQDPGQGLRLIYYSQIVNDFQKGDIAEGYSVSREKKESFPLTVTSAQKNPTAFYLCASTSTGRQPQHFGDGTRLSIL.

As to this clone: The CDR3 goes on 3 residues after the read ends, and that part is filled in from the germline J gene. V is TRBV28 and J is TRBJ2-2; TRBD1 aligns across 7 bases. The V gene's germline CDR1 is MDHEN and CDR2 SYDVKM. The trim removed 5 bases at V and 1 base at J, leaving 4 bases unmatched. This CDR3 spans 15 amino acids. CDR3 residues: CASSVAGGNTGELFF. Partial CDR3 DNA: TGTGCCAGCAGTGTCGCAGGGGGGAACACCGGGGAG. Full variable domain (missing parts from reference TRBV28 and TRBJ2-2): DVKVTQSSRYLVKRTGEKVFLECVQDMDHENMFWYRQDPGLGLRLIYFSYDVKMKEKGDIPEGYSVSREKKERFSLILESASTNQTSMYLCASSVAGGNTGELFFGEGSRLTVL.

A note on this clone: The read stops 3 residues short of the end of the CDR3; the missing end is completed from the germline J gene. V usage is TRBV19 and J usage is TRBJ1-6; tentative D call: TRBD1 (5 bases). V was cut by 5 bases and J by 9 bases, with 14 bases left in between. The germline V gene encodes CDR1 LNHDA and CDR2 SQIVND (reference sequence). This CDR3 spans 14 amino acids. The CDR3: CASSARGGSSPLHF. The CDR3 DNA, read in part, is TGTGCCAGTAGTGCACGGGGGGGAAGTTCACCC.

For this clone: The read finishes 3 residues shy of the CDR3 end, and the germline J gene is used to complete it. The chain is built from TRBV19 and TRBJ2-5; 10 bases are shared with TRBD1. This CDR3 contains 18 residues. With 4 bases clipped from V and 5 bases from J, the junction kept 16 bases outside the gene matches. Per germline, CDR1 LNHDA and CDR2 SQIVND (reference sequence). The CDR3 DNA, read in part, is TGTGCCAGTAGTAAACTACCGGGACAGGGGAGTGGATTGGAGACC. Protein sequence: CASSKLPGQGSGLET. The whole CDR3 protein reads CASSKLPGQGSGLETQYF.

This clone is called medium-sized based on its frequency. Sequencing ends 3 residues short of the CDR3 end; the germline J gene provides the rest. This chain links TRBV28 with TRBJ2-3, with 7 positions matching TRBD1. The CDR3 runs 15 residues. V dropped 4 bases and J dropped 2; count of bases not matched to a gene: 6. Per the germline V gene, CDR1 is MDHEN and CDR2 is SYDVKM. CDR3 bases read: TGTGCCAGCAGTTCCCCGGGACAGCCCACAGATACG. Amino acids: CASSSPGQPTDT. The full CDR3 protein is CASSSPGQPTDTQYF.

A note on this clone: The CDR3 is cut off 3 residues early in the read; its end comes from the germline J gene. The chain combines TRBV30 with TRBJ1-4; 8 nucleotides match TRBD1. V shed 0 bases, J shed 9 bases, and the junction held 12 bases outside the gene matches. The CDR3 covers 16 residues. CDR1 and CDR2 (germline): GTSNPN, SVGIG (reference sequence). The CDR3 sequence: CAWSVADRGQEKKLFF. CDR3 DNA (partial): TGTGCCTGGAGTGTAGCCGACAGGGGTCAGGAAAAAAAA.

The CDR3 DNA, read in part, is TGCGCCAGCAGCTTGGGAGGACAGGCCTATGGC. Translating gives CASSLGGQAYG. The entire CDR3 sequence reads CASSLGGQAYGYTF. The chain links TRBV5-1 to TRBJ1-2; 7 nucleotides line up with TRBD1. The read is 3 residues too short to cover the CDR3 end, so that end is filled in from the germline J gene. This CDR3 contains 14 residues. Trimming removed 0 bases from V and 4 bases from J; junction bases left unmatched: 3. The germline CDR1 and CDR2 sequences are SGHRS and YFSETQ.

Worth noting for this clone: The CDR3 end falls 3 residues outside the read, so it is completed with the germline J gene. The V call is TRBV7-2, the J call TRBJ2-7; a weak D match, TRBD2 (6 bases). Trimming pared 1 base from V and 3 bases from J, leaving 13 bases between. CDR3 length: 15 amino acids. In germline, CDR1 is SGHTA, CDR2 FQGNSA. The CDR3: CASSLVGGLGYEQYF. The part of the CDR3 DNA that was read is TGTGCCAGCAGCTTAGTGGGGGGTCTCGGCTACGAG.

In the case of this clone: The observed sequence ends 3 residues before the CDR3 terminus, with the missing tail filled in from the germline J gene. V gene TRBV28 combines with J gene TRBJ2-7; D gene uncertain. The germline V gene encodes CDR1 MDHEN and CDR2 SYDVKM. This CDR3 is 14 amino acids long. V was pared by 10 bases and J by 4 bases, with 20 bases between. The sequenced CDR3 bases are TGTGCCACCGTGAGGTCCTTACGTCAATACGAG. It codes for CATVRSLRQYE. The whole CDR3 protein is CATVRSLRQYEQYF.

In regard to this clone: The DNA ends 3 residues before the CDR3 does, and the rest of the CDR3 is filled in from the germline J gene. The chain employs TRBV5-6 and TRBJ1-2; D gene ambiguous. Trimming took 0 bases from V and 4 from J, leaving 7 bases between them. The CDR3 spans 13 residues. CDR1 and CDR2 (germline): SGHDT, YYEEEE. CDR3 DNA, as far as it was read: TGTGCCAGCAGCTTGGGAGGGTTCTATGGC. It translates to CASSLGGFYG. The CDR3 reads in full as CASSLGGFYGYTF.

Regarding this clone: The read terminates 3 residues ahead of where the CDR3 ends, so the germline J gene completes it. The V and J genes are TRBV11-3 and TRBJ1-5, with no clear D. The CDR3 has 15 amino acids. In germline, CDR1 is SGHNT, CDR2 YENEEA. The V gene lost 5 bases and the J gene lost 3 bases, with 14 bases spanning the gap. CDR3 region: CASSNRSGFNQPQHF. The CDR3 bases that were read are TGTGCCAGCAGCAACCGGAGCGGATTCAATCAGCCC.

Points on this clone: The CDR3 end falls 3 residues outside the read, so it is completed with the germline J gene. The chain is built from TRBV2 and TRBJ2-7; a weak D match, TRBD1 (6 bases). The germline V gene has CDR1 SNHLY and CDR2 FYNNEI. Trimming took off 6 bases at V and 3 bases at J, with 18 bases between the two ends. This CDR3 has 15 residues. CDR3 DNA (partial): TGTGCCAGCAGGAACGCACAGGGTGGGAACTACGAG. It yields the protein CASRNAQGGNYE. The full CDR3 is CASRNAQGGNYEQYF.

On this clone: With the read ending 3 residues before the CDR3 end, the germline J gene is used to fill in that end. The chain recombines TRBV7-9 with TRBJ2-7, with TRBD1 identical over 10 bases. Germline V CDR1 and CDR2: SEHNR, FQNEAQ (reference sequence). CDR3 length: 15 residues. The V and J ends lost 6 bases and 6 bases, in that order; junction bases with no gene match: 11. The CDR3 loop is CASSFGQGEDVEQYF. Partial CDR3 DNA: TGTGCCAGCAGTTTCGGACAGGGGGAGGACGTCGAG.